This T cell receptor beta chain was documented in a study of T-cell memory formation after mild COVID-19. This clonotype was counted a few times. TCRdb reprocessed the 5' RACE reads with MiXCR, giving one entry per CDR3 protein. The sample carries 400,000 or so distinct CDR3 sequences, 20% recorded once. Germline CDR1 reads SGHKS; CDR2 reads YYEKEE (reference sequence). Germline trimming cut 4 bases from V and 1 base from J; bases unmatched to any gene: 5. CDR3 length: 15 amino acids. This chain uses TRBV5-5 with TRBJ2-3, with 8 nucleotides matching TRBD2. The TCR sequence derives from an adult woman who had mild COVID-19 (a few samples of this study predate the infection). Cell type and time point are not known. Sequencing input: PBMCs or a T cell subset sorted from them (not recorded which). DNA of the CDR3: TGTGCCAGCAGCCAAGCGGGGGTGCGCACAGATACGCAGTATTTT. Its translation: CASSQAGVRTDTQYF.